A single TCR beta chain is shown here with its context. Its antigen is unidentified. The sample comes from a study of graft-versus-host responses after intestinal transplantation. Clones were read by immunoSEQ multiplex PCR, and TCRdb kept only the in-frame ones, dropping some. Of about 73,000 clones listed, about 90% were seen once; the top ten hold less than 5%. The CDR3 extends over 13 amino acids. Trimming took off 0 bases at V and 6 bases at J, with 9 bases between the two ends. Germline CDR1 is SGHNT and CDR2 is YYREEE (reference sequence). This TCR came from a human donor who was the organ donor for an intestinal transplant. The sequences come from unstimulated CD8+ T cells sorted from spleen or lymph node cells, collected before transplant. V gene TRBV5-4 combines with J gene TRBJ1-2; D is perhaps TRBD1 (5 bases). The chain's CDR3 is CASSLDRGDGYTF. The CDR3 DNA is TGTGCCAGCAGCTTGGATAGGGGTGATGGCTACACCTTC.